Given below is one T cell receptor beta chain in context. The sample is drawn from a study of CDR3 diversity in severe acne. TCRdb itself ran the PCR reads through MiXCR, one entry per CDR3 protein. The table includes around 83,000 distinct CDR3 sequences, approximately 49% detected once. Trimming left V 0 bases short and J 0 bases short, with 7 bases between. The CDR3 spans 14 residues. CDR1 and CDR2 (germline): SGHDT, YYEEEE. The chain recombines TRBV5-6 with TRBJ2-7; tentative D call: TRBD1 (5 bases). Sequencing input: blood. The TCR sequence derives from a male donor with severe acne vulgaris. The DNA for the CDR3 is TGTGCCAGCAGCTTGGACAGGAGCTCCTACGAGCAGTACTTC. Translating gives CASSLDRSSYEQYF. Full variable domain (remainder filled in from reference TRBV5-6 and TRBJ2-7): DAGVTQSPTHLIKTRGQQVTLRCSPKSGHDTVSWYQQALGQGPQFIFQYYEEEERQRGNFPDRFSGHQFPNYSSELNVNALLLGDSALYLCASSLDRSSYEQYFGPGTRLTVT.